Sequencing of this T cell receptor (beta chain) was carried out in a study of response to subunit inactivated influenza vaccine. Findings and limits, study-wide: Authors suggested seasonal influenza vaccinations each recruit few new T cells.

This clonotype was observed a few times. The antigen is unknown. TCRdb re-called the RT-PCR reads with MiXCR, one entry per CDR3 protein. This table has fewer than 800,000 distinct CDR3 sequences, 15% to 19% appearing once. Trimming cost V 4 bases and J 6 bases; bases outside gene matches: 3. CDR1 and CDR2 from the germline V gene are SGHRS and YFSETQ. The CDR3 spans 12 residues. This receptor was identified in a man aged 45-65 years who received an inactivated influenza vaccine. The sample consisted of PBMCs from blood, taken 11 to 12 days after vaccination. The chain couples TRBV5-1 to TRBJ1-1; 7 nucleotides match TRBD1. CDR3 sequence (DNA): TGCGCCAGCAGCGTGGGACAGTCTGAAGCTTTCTTT. Residues: CASSVGQSEAFF.